Below are 31 T cell receptor beta chains sequenced from a single sample in a study of T cell responses to AZD1222 COVID-19 vaccine. The table came from immunoSEQ multiplex PCR; TCRdb's copy has only in-frame clones and leaves some out. The data contain over 130,000 clones, around 93% of them singletons. The sequenced sample was peripheral blood, obtained on day 0 of AZD1222 vaccination. These receptor sequences come from an adult in good health.

A remark on this clone: At one of its ends the junction is not consistent with the germline gene, which may arise from a read error. The chain has TRBV2 and TRBJ2-1; 11 positions agree with TRBD2. The CDR3 sequence is 15 residues long. Germline V CDR1 and CDR2: SNHLY, FYNNEI. The CDR3 DNA reads as TGTGCCAGCAGAGAAGGACTAGCGGGTAACAATGAGCAGTTCTTC. It is translated as CASREGLAGNNEQFF.

This chain joins TRBV9 and TRBJ1-2; D might be TRBD1 (6 bases). Germline CDR1 reads SGDLS; CDR2 reads YYNGEE. V gave up 7 bases and J gave up 1 base, with 20 bases separating them. CDR3 size: 16 residues. This CDR3 is CASGIHRGHRNYGYTF. CDR3 DNA sequence: TGTGCCAGCGGGATTCATAGGGGACACCGTAACTATGGCTACACCTTC.

This chain uses TRBV9 with TRBJ2-3; a possible D gene is TRBD2 (6 bases). The CDR3 loop spans 14 amino acids. Germline CDR1 is SGDLS and CDR2 is YYNGEE. V was cut by 3 bases and J by 2 bases, with 10 bases left in between. The CDR3 bases are TGTGCCAGCAGCGCGGAGGGGTACACAGATACGCAGTATTTT. Its translation: CASSAEGYTDTQYF.

The CDR3 here is CASSLAGTSSFNEQFF. The CDR3 DNA is TGCGCCAGCAGCTTGGCCGGGACTAGCAGTTTCAATGAGCAGTTCTTC. The rearrangement uses TRBV5-1 and TRBJ2-1; TRBD2 aligns across 9 bases. The CDR3 is 16 amino acids. Germline V gene sequence: CDR1 SGHRS, CDR2 YFSETQ. J was trimmed by 6 bases and V by 0 bases; bases with no gene match: 7.

The chain has TRBV27 and TRBJ2-3, with 7 nucleotides matching TRBD1. There are 16 residues in the CDR3. Germline CDR1 MNHEY, CDR2 SMNVEV (reference sequence). After removal of 6 bases from V and 2 bases from J, the junction contained 11 bases not matched to a gene. The CDR3 DNA follows: TGTGCCAGCAGCTTGAGGCGAGGGGGCTACACAGATACGCAGTATTTT. Its translation is CASSLRRGGYTDTQYF.

The genes are TRBV10-1 and TRBJ2-5; a weak D match, TRBD2 (5 bases). This CDR3 has 12 amino acids. Per germline, CDR1 WNHNN and CDR2 SYGVQD (reference sequence). V shed 0 bases and J shed 8 bases, with 7 bases lying between them. The CDR3 DNA is TGCGCCAGCAGTGAGTCGGGGAGAACCCAGTACTTC. Protein product: CASSESGRTQYF.

V and J are TRBV7-2 and TRBJ2-4; a weak D match, TRBD1 (6 bases). V was trimmed by 3 bases and J by 7 bases, leaving 13 bases between them. The CDR3 runs 14 residues. Germline CDR1 is SGHTA and CDR2 is FQGNSA. This chain's CDR3 is CASSFNRAWNIQYF. In nucleotides, the CDR3 is TGTGCCAGCAGCTTTAACAGGGCGTGGAACATTCAGTACTTC.

The rearrangement uses TRBV2 and TRBJ2-5; TRBD2 matches at 9 bases. This CDR3 is 15 amino acids long. From germline, CDR1 is SNHLY and CDR2 FYNNEI. Germline trimming cut 3 bases from V and 5 bases from J; bases unmatched to any gene: 7. CDR3 coding DNA: TGTGCCAGCAGTGATGGCGCGGCGGGAGGGGAGACCCAGTACTTC. It codes for CASSDGAAGGETQYF.

The gene calls are TRBV27 and TRBJ1-1; D ambiguous. The CDR3 covers 14 residues. Trimming cost V 0 bases and J 3 bases, with 8 bases left between them. CDR1 is MNHEY and CDR2 is SMNVEV in the germline V gene (reference sequence). The CDR3 DNA follows: TGTGCCAGCAGTTTATCGGTCTCCTACACTGAAGCTTTCTTT. Its protein is CASSLSVSYTEAFF.

V is TRBV6-2 or TRBV6-3 and J is TRBJ1-1, with a possible D match to TRBD1 (5 bases). V lost 5 bases to trimming and J lost 7 bases, with 14 bases between them. The CDR3 consists of 13 residues. Germline CDR1 MNHEY, CDR2 SVGEGT. CDR3 DNA sequence: TGTGCCAGCAGTGCAACCAGGGCCGGTGAAGCTTTCTTT. It specifies CASSATRAGEAFF.

The chain links TRBV7-8 to TRBJ2-7; no reliable D call. Germline CDR1 reads SGHVS; CDR2 reads FQNEAQ. The CDR3 totals 15 residues. Between the trimmed V and J ends, which lost 1 base and 2 bases, there was a span of 12 bases. The CDR3 region is CASSLELYLTYEQYF. CDR3 sequence (DNA): TGTGCCAGCAGCTTAGAATTATATCTGACCTACGAGCAGTACTTC.

This chain uses TRBV7-2 with TRBJ2-5; 9 bases are a match to TRBD2. The CDR3 consists of 14 residues. CDR1 is SGHTA and CDR2 is FQGNSA in the germline V gene. The V gene end was trimmed by 5 bases and the J gene end by 4 bases; junction bases not matched to a gene: 5. CDR3 protein: CASSTASGIETQYF. The CDR3 region has the DNA TGTGCCAGCAGCACCGCTAGCGGGATAGAGACCCAGTACTTC.

The chain has TRBV10-1 and TRBJ2-1; 10 nucleotides line up with TRBD2. The germline CDR1 and CDR2 sequences are WNHNN and SYGVQD (reference sequence). Trimming removed 2 bases from V and 0 bases from J; junction bases left unmatched: 13. The CDR3 contains 20 residues. The CDR3 sequence: CASSEGGLAESRFSYNEQFF. CDR3 in DNA: TGCGCCAGCAGTGAGGGTGGACTAGCGGAGAGCCGTTTCTCCTACAATGAGCAGTTCTTC.

CDR3: CASSLIRDTEAFF. Here the CDR3 DNA reads TGTGCCAGCAGCCTAATAAGAGACACTGAAGCTTTCTTT. The V call is TRBV11-2, the J call TRBJ1-1; D gene ambiguous. The CDR3 contains 13 residues. Germline V gene sequence: CDR1 SGHAT, CDR2 FQNNGV. V shed 5 bases and J shed 3 bases, with 10 bases lying between them. Based on the CDR3 plus reference TRBV11-2 and TRBJ1-1, the full variable domain is EAGVAQSPRYKIIEKRQSVAFWCNPISGHATLYWYQQILGQGPKLLIQFQNNGVVDDSQLPKDRFSAERLKGVDSTLKIQPAKLEDSAVYLCASSLIRDTEAFFGQGTRLTVV.

The V and J genes are TRBV6-1 and TRBJ1-2, with D possibly matching TRBD1 (5 bases). With 6 bases removed from V and 4 bases from J, the gap between germline ends came to 12 bases. Germline-derived CDR1 and CDR2 are MNHNS and SASEGT. This CDR3 has 13 residues. The CDR3: CASRGPDFYGYTF. The DNA for the CDR3 is TGTGCCAGCAGGGGGCCAGATTTCTATGGCTACACCTTC.

The CDR3 DNA reads as TGCGCCAGCAGCTTGGCGGGGATGAACACTGAAGCTTTCTTT. It is translated as CASSLAGMNTEAFF. The chain employs TRBV5-1 and TRBJ1-1, with D hard to call. CDR1 is SGHRS, CDR2 YFSETQ, per germline. V lost 0 bases, J lost 0 bases, and 6 bases lay in between. CDR3 length: 14 residues.

The chain combines TRBV6-1 with TRBJ2-1, with 7 bases matching TRBD2. The CDR3 sequence is 17 residues long. J was trimmed by 4 bases and V by 1 base; bases with no gene match: 10. Germline CDR1 MNHNS, CDR2 SASEGT. CDR3 residues: CASSEEVWLAEYNEQFF. The CDR3 DNA reads as TGTGCCAGCAGTGAAGAAGTTTGGCTAGCGGAGTACAATGAGCAGTTCTTC.

The chain joins TRBV10-3 to TRBJ2-3, with 9 positions matching TRBD1. With V trimmed by 3 bases and J by 2 bases, 3 bases remained unmatched. In germline, CDR1 is ENHRY, CDR2 SYGVKD. The CDR3 extends over 15 amino acids. The CDR3: CAISEGTGSTDTQYF. The CDR3 nucleotides read TGTGCCATCAGTGAAGGGACAGGGTCCACAGATACGCAGTATTTT.

The rearrangement links TRBV5-5 to TRBJ2-2; 7 positions agree with TRBD1. The CDR3 consists of 15 residues. Unmatched junction bases numbered 8, after V lost 2 bases and J lost 7 bases. The germline CDR1 and CDR2 sequences are SGHKS and YYEKEE (reference sequence). The CDR3 DNA reads as TGTGCCAGCAGCTTTGACAGGGTCGGTTTCGGGGAGCTGTTTTTT. Protein product: CASSFDRVGFGELFF. Full variable domain (missing parts from reference TRBV5-5 and TRBJ2-2): DAGVTQSPTHLIKTRGQQVTLRCSPISGHKSVSWYQQVLGQGPQFIFQYYEKEERGRGNFPDRFSARQFPNYSSELNVNALLLGDSALYLCASSFDRVGFGELFFGEGSRLTVL.

This clone has a single count. This sequence joins TRBV2 and TRBJ2-1; TRBD2 matches at 12 bases. The CDR3 length is 13 residues. Germline V gives CDR1 SNHLY, CDR2 FYNNEI. V shed 8 bases, J shed 7 bases, and the junction held 3 bases outside the gene matches. The CDR3 DNA sequence: TGTGCCAGCTCTGGACTAGCGGGAAATGAGCAGTTCTTC. Protein: CASSGLAGNEQFF.

The chain uses TRBV15 and TRBJ2-6; D perhaps matches TRBD2 (5 bases). Germline V gene sequence: CDR1 LNHNV, CDR2 YYDKDF (reference sequence). V shed 1 base and J shed 2 bases, with 6 bases lying between them. The CDR3 is 15 residues long. The CDR3 spells CATSRGGTGANVLTF. DNA of the CDR3: TGTGCCACCAGCAGAGGAGGGACTGGGGCCAACGTCCTGACTTTC.

This sequence joins TRBV4-2 and TRBJ2-7; tentatively, D is TRBD2 (6 bases). CDR1 and CDR2 (germline): LGHNA, YNFKEQ. CDR3 length: 15 amino acids. Trimming removed 0 bases at V and 5 bases at J, with 14 bases between. The CDR3 region has the DNA TGTGCCAGCAGCCAAGATCTTGGGGCGGGGAACGAGCAGTACTTC. Translation: CASSQDLGAGNEQYF.

The table lists this clone with a few counts. The rearrangement links TRBV2 to TRBJ1-5; D is possibly TRBD1 (6 bases). The CDR3 runs to 13 residues. Trimming took 8 bases from V and 5 from J, leaving 13 bases between them. CDR1 and CDR2 from the germline V gene are SNHLY and FYNNEI. CDR3 coding DNA: TGTGCCAGCGGATTAGGGGGGTATCAGCCCCAGCATTTT. Protein: CASGLGGYQPQHF. The whole variable domain, filled in from reference TRBV2 and TRBJ1-5, reads EPEVTQTPSHQVTQMGQEVILRCVPISNHLYFYWYRQILGQKVEFLVSFYNNEISEKSEIFDDQFSVERPDGSNFTLKIRSTKLEDSAMYFCASGLGGYQPQHFGDGTRLSIL.

This chain connects TRBV7-6 to TRBJ2-7; D unresolved. The ends were cut back, 4 bases at V and 0 bases at J, with 13 bases in the middle. Germline V gives CDR1 SGHVS, CDR2 FNYEAQ. The CDR3 sequence is 15 residues long. The CDR3 DNA follows: TGTGCCAGCAGCTCCCTAAACGAAAACTCCTACGAGCAGTACTTC. Its protein is CASSSLNENSYEQYF. Filled out from reference TRBV7-6 and TRBJ2-7, the complete variable domain reads GAGVSQSPRYKVTKRGQDVALRCDPISGHVSLYWYRQALGQGPEFLTYFNYEAQQDKSGLPNDRFSAERPEGSISTLTIQRTEQRDSAMYRCASSSLNENSYEQYFGPGTRLTVT.

The sample holds one count of this clone. This rearrangement joins TRBV28 to TRBJ2-7; D gene ambiguous. CDR3 size: 14 residues. Trimming removed 3 bases from V and 5 bases from J, with 14 bases in between. Per the germline V gene, CDR1 is MDHEN and CDR2 is SYDVKM. As DNA, the CDR3 is TGTGCCAGCAGTTTTATTGACCCGGGCGACGAGCAGTACTTC. Its translation: CASSFIDPGDEQYF. The full variable domain, rest sourced from reference TRBV28 and TRBJ2-7, is DVKVTQSSRYLVKRTGEKVFLECVQDMDHENMFWYRQDPGLGLRLIYFSYDVKMKEKGDIPEGYSVSREKKERFSLILESASTNQTSMYLCASSFIDPGDEQYFGPGTRLTVT.

The chain links TRBV3-1 (or the pseudogene TRBV3-2) to TRBJ2-1; TRBD2 matches at 9 bases. CDR1 and CDR2 (germline): LGHDT, YNNKEL (reference sequence). The CDR3 spans 16 residues. The V segment lost 0 bases and the J segment 8 bases; nucleotides outside the gene matches: 8. CDR3 region: CASSQDVASGTHEQFF. The CDR3 coding sequence is TGTGCCAGCAGCCAAGATGTGGCTAGCGGGACTCATGAGCAGTTCTTC.

In its sample, this clone was seen once. The chain employs TRBV6-5 and TRBJ2-2; D uncertain. The CDR3 is made up of 16 amino acids. V was trimmed by 2 bases and J by 4 bases, leaving 14 bases between them. From germline, CDR1 is MNHEY and CDR2 SVGAGI. The CDR3 reads CASSYTTARITGELFF. The CDR3 coding sequence is TGTGCCAGCAGTTACACGACGGCCAGGATCACCGGGGAGCTGTTTTTT.

V gene TRBV7-8 combines with J gene TRBJ2-7, with D possibly called TRBD1 or TRBD2 (5 bases each). The V end lost 4 bases, the J end lost 2 bases, and 21 bases lay between the germline ends. Germline lookup yields CDR1 SGHVS and CDR2 FQNEAQ. The CDR3 covers 17 residues. The CDR3, as DNA: TGTGCCAGCAGCTCCTCCGGGGCCTCCGACCTGCCCTACGAGCAGTACTTC. It specifies CASSSSGASDLPYEQYF.

The gene calls are TRBV5-1 and TRBJ2-1; 7 bases are shared with TRBD1. The CDR3 runs 17 residues. Per the germline V gene, CDR1 is SGHRS and CDR2 is YFSETQ. V shed 1 base and J 2 bases; nucleotides not matched to a gene: 9. The CDR3 reads CASSLLGTELTYNEQFF. DNA of the CDR3: TGCGCCAGCAGCTTGCTGGGGACAGAGCTTACCTACAATGAGCAGTTCTTC.

This chain links TRBV27 with TRBJ2-4; TRBD2 matches 9 bases. Trimming at V came to 2 bases and at J to 3 bases, leaving 5 bases not matched to a gene. The CDR3 covers 16 residues. The germline CDR1 and CDR2 sequences are MNHEY and SMNVEV (reference sequence). DNA for the CDR3: TGTGCCAGCAGTTTAGTTCGCGGGAGGGGCAAAAACATTCAGTACTTC. This gives the protein CASSLVRGRGKNIQYF.

The V call is TRBV7-9, the J call TRBJ2-7; D is uncertain. Trimming cost V 1 base and J 1 base, with 8 bases left between them. The germline V gene has CDR1 SEHNR and CDR2 FQNEAQ (reference sequence). The CDR3 length is 14 residues. This chain's CDR3 is CASSLGAESYEQYF. The DNA of the CDR3 is TGTGCCAGCAGCTTAGGGGCGGAATCCTACGAGCAGTACTTC.